This entry lists 32 T cell receptor beta chains sequenced from one sample in a study of T cell responses to AZD1222 COVID-19 vaccine. This table comes from immunoSEQ multiplex PCR, and its TCRdb copy is limited to in-frame clones, with some not included. The data hold under 150,000 clones, with around 90% observed a single time. Here the sequenced sample was peripheral blood, taken 28 days after the second AZD1222 dose. The source of these receptors is an adult who received the AZD1222 COVID-19 vaccine.

This clone turned up a few times. The rearrangement uses TRBV6-2 or TRBV6-3 and TRBJ1-1; D is possibly TRBD1 (5 bases). CDR1 MNHEY and CDR2 SVGEGT come from the germline V gene. This CDR3 is 15 amino acids long. V was trimmed by 6 bases and J by 1 base, leaving 15 bases between them. This CDR3 is CASSLPGRPNTEAFF. DNA for the CDR3: TGTGCCAGCAGCTTACCGGGACGGCCGAACACTGAAGCTTTCTTT.

The V gene is TRBV3-1 (or the pseudogene TRBV3-2), the J gene TRBJ2-3; D gene unclear. The CDR3 totals 13 residues. The V gene lost 4 bases and the J gene lost 8 bases, with 13 bases spanning the gap. The germline CDR1 and CDR2 sequences are LGHDT and YNNKEL (reference sequence). The CDR3 DNA sequence: TGTGCCAGCAGCCCTAAGTCAGGCGGTACGCAGTATTTT. Translating it yields CASSPKSGGTQYF.

V is TRBV7-9 and J is TRBJ2-3; 11 bases align to TRBD2. This CDR3 has 15 residues. CDR1 is SEHNR, CDR2 FQNEAQ, per germline (reference sequence). Trimming cost V 6 bases and J 1 base; bases outside gene matches: 3. CDR3 bases: TGTGCCAGCAGGAAGACTAGCGGGGGCACAGATACGCAGTATTTT. This translates into CASRKTSGGTDTQYF.

The chain employs TRBV7-2 and TRBJ2-2; 12 nucleotides agree with TRBD2. V lost 4 bases to trimming and J lost 0 bases; unmatched junction nucleotides: 3. Looked up from germline, CDR1 is SGHTA and CDR2 is FQGNSA. The CDR3 totals 17 residues. Here the CDR3 reads CASSSGTSGSNTGELFF. The CDR3 DNA sequence: TGTGCCAGCAGCTCAGGGACTAGCGGGTCGAACACCGGGGAGCTGTTTTTT.

CDR3 sequence reads: CASVGVNEKLFF. The CDR3 DNA is TGTGCCAGCGTGGGGGTTAATGAAAAACTGTTTTTT. The V gene is TRBV12-3 or TRBV12-4, the J gene TRBJ1-4, with a weak D call TRBD1 (5 bases). There are 12 residues in the CDR3. The V end was cut by 8 bases, the J end by 4 bases, with 8 bases between.

The chain has TRBV20-1 and TRBJ1-3; 7 nucleotides align to TRBD1. CDR1 and CDR2 (germline): DFQATT, SNEGSKA (reference sequence). The CDR3 runs 14 residues. Unmatched junction bases numbered 4, after V lost 3 bases and J lost 2 bases. CDR3 nucleotide sequence: TGCAGTGCTAGTTGGCAGGGGGCTGGAAACACCATATATTTT. As protein: CSASWQGAGNTIYF.

The V call is TRBV27, the J call TRBJ2-1; D tentatively fits TRBD1 or TRBD2 (5 bases each). Trimming stripped 5 bases from V and 8 bases from J, with 16 bases between. The CDR3 has 14 amino acids. Per the germline V gene, CDR1 is MNHEY and CDR2 is SMNVEV (reference sequence). Here the CDR3 DNA reads TGTGCCAGCAGTCCGCAGACCAGAGGGGATGAGCAGTTCTTC. Translated: CASSPQTRGDEQFF.

Remarks on this clone: Other DNA sequences in the same sample also yield this CDR3. J is TRBJ1-5 and V is TRBV19, with 9 nucleotides matching TRBD1. This CDR3 region has 15 residues. With 3 bases clipped from V and 0 bases from J, the junction kept 0 bases outside the gene matches. From germline, CDR1 is LNHDA and CDR2 SQIVND (reference sequence). The DNA of the CDR3 is TGTGCCAGTAGTATGGGACAGGGTAGCAATCAGCCCCAGCATTTT. This translates into CASSMGQGSNQPQHF.

The genes are TRBV30 and TRBJ1-4; possibly TRBD1 for D (5 bases). Germline V CDR1 and CDR2: GTSNPN, SVGIG (reference sequence). Trimming removed 3 bases from V and 8 bases from J, with 19 bases in between. The CDR3 spans 15 residues. The DNA of the CDR3 is TGTGCCTGGAGCGACCAGGGACGACGTGGGGAAAAACTGTTTTTT. Translated: CAWSDQGRRGEKLFF. The full variable domain, with the rest looked up from reference TRBV30 and TRBJ1-4, is SQTIHQWPATLVQPVGSPLSLECTVEGTSNPNLYWYRQAAGRGLQLLFYSVGIGQISSEVPQNLSASRPQDRQFILSSKKLLLSDSGFYLCAWSDQGRRGEKLFFGSGTQLSVL.

The chain employs TRBV11-3 and TRBJ2-3; no clear D. Trimming removed 6 bases at V and 0 bases at J, with 7 bases between. This CDR3 comprises 13 residues. The germline V gene encodes CDR1 SGHNT and CDR2 YENEEA. The CDR3 region has the DNA TGTGCCAGCAGTTTCTCCAGCACAGATACGCAGTATTTT. Translated, it gives CASSFSSTDTQYF.

CDR3 sequence: CASSPGSNSPLHF. In DNA form, the CDR3 reads TGTGCCAGCAGCCCGGGGTCTAATTCACCCCTCCACTTT. The V call is TRBV7-9, the J call TRBJ1-6; D is ambiguous. Germline CDR1 is SEHNR and CDR2 is FQNEAQ (reference sequence). V was cut by 5 bases and J by 6 bases, with 8 bases left in between. This CDR3 contains 13 residues.

The CDR3 reads CASSLGAGSGNTIYF. CDR3 nucleotide sequence: TGTGCCAGCAGCTTGGGTGCGGGGAGCGGAAACACCATATATTTT. The chain carries TRBV5-6 and TRBJ1-3; D gene ambiguous. V was shortened by 0 bases and J by 4 bases, with 11 bases between the two germline ends. CDR1 is SGHDT, CDR2 YYEEEE, per germline. The CDR3 contains 15 residues.

The CDR3 bases are TGTGCCAGCAGCACAAAATCGACTAGTTCCCATGAGCAGTTCTTC. The encoded protein is CASSTKSTSSHEQFF. V is TRBV5-4 and J is TRBJ2-1; possibly TRBD2 for D (6 bases). CDR3 length equals 15 residues. V gave up 4 bases and J gave up 8 bases, with 19 bases separating them. Germline-derived CDR1 and CDR2 are SGHNT and YYREEE (reference sequence).

This clone is a singleton in its sample. V and J are TRBV7-2 and TRBJ1-4; D may be TRBD1 (5 bases). From germline, CDR1 is SGHTA and CDR2 FQGNSA. V shed 5 bases and J shed 7 bases, with 17 bases lying between them. The CDR3 loop spans 15 amino acids. The CDR3 DNA reads TGTGCCAGCAGCGTAACTAGAGGGGCGAGTGAAAAACTGTTTTTT. This encodes CASSVTRGASEKLFF. The variable domain in full, with the rest retrieved from reference TRBV7-2 and TRBJ1-4, is GAGVSQSPSNKVTEKGKDVELRCDPISGHTALYWYRQSLGQGLEFLIYFQGNSAPDKSGLPSDRFSAERTGGSVSTLTIQRTQQEDSAVYLCASSVTRGASEKLFFGSGTQLSVL.

The rearrangement uses TRBV19 and TRBJ1-5, with D uncertain. The CDR3 runs 15 residues. Trimming took off 3 bases at V and 0 bases at J, with 9 bases between the two ends. Germline assignment: CDR1 LNHDA and CDR2 SQIVND (reference sequence). CDR3: CASSIWTLSNQPQHF. CDR3 DNA sequence: TGTGCCAGTAGTATCTGGACCCTTAGCAATCAGCCCCAGCATTTT.

The J gene is TRBJ2-1, the V gene TRBV25-1; 11 positions match TRBD1. Trimming cost V 4 bases and J 8 bases; bases outside gene matches: 7. CDR3 length equals 15 residues. Germline V lookup: CDR1 MGHDK, CDR2 SYGVNS. The DNA for the CDR3 is TGTGCCAGCAGTGCGACCGGGACAGGGGGTGATGAGCAGTTCTTC. Its translation is CASSATGTGGDEQFF.

The J gene is TRBJ1-1, the V gene TRBV29-1, with TRBD1 matching over 10 bases. Germline V CDR1 and CDR2: SQVTM, ANQGSEA. J lost 7 bases, V lost 2 bases, and 7 bases had no gene match. The CDR3 is 14 amino acids. CDR3 bases: TGCAGCGTTGAACGGGACAGGGGAACCGGTGAAGCTTTCTTT. Translation gives CSVERDRGTGEAFF.

The CDR3 nucleotides are TGTGCCAGCTCACCACCGGTTCAGATCACTGAAGCTTTCTTT. Encoded protein: CASSPPVQITEAFF. The rearrangement links TRBV18 to TRBJ1-1; D gene uncertain. The CDR3 covers 14 residues. Trimming removed 0 bases from V and 4 bases from J, with 9 bases in between. The germline gives CDR1 KGHSH, CDR2 LQKENI.

The rearrangement uses TRBV5-6 and TRBJ1-2; 8 bases align to TRBD1. Germline lookup yields CDR1 SGHDT and CDR2 YYEEEE. This CDR3 spans 12 amino acids. The V and J ends lost 5 bases and 8 bases, in that order; junction bases with no gene match: 5. This CDR3 is CASSRDRRGYTF. CDR3 in DNA: TGTGCCAGCAGTCGGGACAGGAGAGGCTACACCTTC.

V usage is TRBV10-3 and J usage is TRBJ1-4, with D tentatively TRBD1 (5 bases). CDR3 length equals 13 residues. V lost 8 bases and J 7 bases, leaving 14 bases between the germline ends. Germline V gene data show CDR1 as ENHRY and CDR2 as SYGVKD. CDR3 sequence reads: CAIAGDQGEKLFF. The CDR3 region has the DNA TGTGCCATCGCCGGGGATCAGGGTGAAAAACTGTTTTTT.

The chain combines TRBV6-2 or TRBV6-3 with TRBJ2-7; D might be TRBD1 or TRBD2, each matching 6 bases. Germline CDR1 MNHEY, CDR2 SVGEGT. CDR3 size: 13 residues. Trimming cost V 6 bases and J 4 bases, with 13 bases left between them. CDR3 sequence reads: CASSPAGTYEQYF. The CDR3 region has the DNA TGTGCCAGCAGCCCCGCGGGGACATACGAGCAGTACTTC.

This rearrangement joins TRBV9 to TRBJ2-3, with 7 nucleotides matching TRBD2. Trimming took 0 bases from V and 1 from J; bases not matched to a gene: 5. Per germline, CDR1 SGDLS and CDR2 YYNGEE. CDR3 size: 16 residues. In DNA, the CDR3 is TGTGCCAGCAGCGTAGTACTGGCGGGGGGCACAGATACGCAGTATTTT. Protein product: CASSVVLAGGTDTQYF.

The chain has TRBV7-3 and TRBJ2-3, with 8 nucleotides matching TRBD2. The germline V gene encodes CDR1 SGHTA and CDR2 FQGTGA. The CDR3 runs to 14 residues. Trimming took 6 bases from V and 2 from J; bases not matched to a gene: 4. The CDR3 DNA reads TGTGCCAGCAGGAGAGCGGGAGTCACAGATACGCAGTATTTT. It is translated as CASRRAGVTDTQYF.

CDR3 in amino acids: CASSLDSGQGRNGYTF. The CDR3, as DNA: TGTGCCAGCAGCTTAGATTCAGGGCAGGGGAGGAATGGCTACACCTTC. The genes are TRBV7-2 and TRBJ1-2; D is possibly TRBD1 (6 bases). The V gene's germline CDR1 is SGHTA and CDR2 FQGNSA. CDR3 length: 16 residues. V shed 1 base and J shed 6 bases, with 18 bases lying between them.

The chain uses TRBV30 and TRBJ1-6; 9 bases fit TRBD1. Germline V gene sequence: CDR1 GTSNPN, CDR2 SVGIG (reference sequence). The CDR3 runs to 18 residues. The ends lost 4 bases at V and 8 bases at J; junction bases unmatched: 18. DNA for the CDR3: TGTGCCTGGATTGAGACTCCGGGACAGGGAGATTTTGATTCACCCCTCCACTTT. Protein product: CAWIETPGQGDFDSPLHF. The entire variable domain, with the rest obtained from reference TRBV30 and TRBJ1-6, is as follows: SQTIHQWPATLVQPVGSPLSLECTVEGTSNPNLYWYRQAAGRGLQLLFYSVGIGQISSEVPQNLSASRPQDRQFILSSKKLLLSDSGFYLCAWIETPGQGDFDSPLHFGNGTRLTVT.

The gene calls are TRBV29-1 and TRBJ2-7, with D unresolved. V lost 7 bases, J lost 3 bases, and 10 bases lay in between. CDR1 and CDR2 from the germline V gene are SQVTM and ANQGSEA. This CDR3 has 11 residues. CDR3 in DNA: TGCAGCGCCGGCGACTTCTACGAGCAGTACTTC. It translates to CSAGDFYEQYF.

As DNA, the CDR3 is TGTGCCAGCTCACCCCGGCGACTGTCGAACACCGGGGAGCTGTTTTTT. Translated, it gives CASSPRRLSNTGELFF. The chain carries TRBV18 and TRBJ2-2; D is ambiguous. This CDR3 comprises 16 residues. V lost 3 bases and J lost 0, with 11 bases in between. Germline lookup yields CDR1 KGHSH and CDR2 LQKENI. Using reference TRBV18 and TRBJ2-2 for the parts outside the CDR3, the full variable domain is NAGVMQNPRHLVRRRGQEARLRCSPMKGHSHVYWYRQLPEEGLKFMVYLQKENIIDESGMPKERFSAEFPKEGPSILRIQQVVRGDSAAYFCASSPRRLSNTGELFFGEGSRLTVL.

The CDR3 region is CASSWGTGESQPQHF. For the CDR3, the DNA is TGTGCCAGCAGCTGGGGGACAGGGGAAAGTCAGCCCCAGCATTTT. The V and J genes are TRBV5-6 and TRBJ1-5; 10 bases align to TRBD1. Germline CDR1 reads SGHDT; CDR2 reads YYEEEE. CDR3 size: 15 residues. J gave up 6 bases and V 3 bases, and 6 bases lay outside the gene matches.

The chain is built from TRBV5-4 and TRBJ1-4, with 8 bases aligning to TRBD1. Trimming at V came to 4 bases and at J to 8 bases, leaving 10 bases not matched to a gene. This CDR3 is built from 15 residues. Germline V gene sequence: CDR1 SGHNT, CDR2 YYREEE (reference sequence). Here the CDR3 reads CASSQGQGLREKLFF. Here the CDR3 DNA reads TGTGCCAGCAGCCAAGGACAGGGCCTTCGGGAAAAACTGTTTTTT.

The chain has TRBV6-6 and TRBJ2-7; perhaps TRBD1 as D (6 bases). V was cut by 0 bases and J by 3 bases, with 12 bases left in between. CDR1 is MNHNY and CDR2 is SVGAGI in the germline V gene (reference sequence). The length of the CDR3 is 15 residues. CDR3 sequence (DNA): TGTGCCAGCAGTTACTCGATTGCAGGGGTCTACGAGCAGTACTTC. It specifies CASSYSIAGVYEQYF.

The chain joins TRBV11-1 to TRBJ2-2, with TRBD2 matching over 7 bases. Losses at the gene ends were 1 base for V and 8 bases for J; bases not matched to a gene: 4. Germline values: CDR1 SGHAT, CDR2 FQDESV (reference sequence). The CDR3 contains 14 residues. In DNA, the CDR3 is TGTGCCAGCAGCTTAGTGGCGGGGGAAGGGGAGCTGTTTTTT. As protein: CASSLVAGEGELFF.

This chain joins TRBV7-2 and TRBJ1-2; 10 bases align to TRBD1. J gave up 6 bases and V 1 base, and 11 bases lay outside the gene matches. From germline, CDR1 is SGHTA and CDR2 FQGNSA. The CDR3 covers 17 residues. CDR3 sequence: CASSLGRSDRGLNGYTF. DNA of the CDR3: TGTGCCAGCAGCTTAGGTCGTTCGGACAGGGGGTTAAATGGCTACACCTTC.